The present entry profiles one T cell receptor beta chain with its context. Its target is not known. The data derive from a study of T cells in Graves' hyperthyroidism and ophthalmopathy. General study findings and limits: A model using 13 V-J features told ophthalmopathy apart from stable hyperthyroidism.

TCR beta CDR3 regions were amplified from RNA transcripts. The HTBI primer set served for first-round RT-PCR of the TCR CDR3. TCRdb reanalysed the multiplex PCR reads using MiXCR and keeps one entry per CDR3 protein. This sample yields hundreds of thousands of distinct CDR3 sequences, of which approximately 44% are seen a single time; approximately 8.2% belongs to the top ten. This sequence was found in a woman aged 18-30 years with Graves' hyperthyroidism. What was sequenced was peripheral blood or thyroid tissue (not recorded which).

The DNA of the CDR3 is TGTGCCAGCAGCCTCCCGTTTGGCAGGGGAGTCTACGAGCAGTACTTC. It is translated as CASSLPFGRGVYEQYF. The chain couples TRBV7-9 to TRBJ2-7; maybe TRBD1 (6 bases). Trimming removed 5 bases at V and 3 bases at J, with 20 bases between. Per the germline V gene, CDR1 is SEHNR and CDR2 is FQNEAQ (reference sequence). The CDR3 spans 16 residues.